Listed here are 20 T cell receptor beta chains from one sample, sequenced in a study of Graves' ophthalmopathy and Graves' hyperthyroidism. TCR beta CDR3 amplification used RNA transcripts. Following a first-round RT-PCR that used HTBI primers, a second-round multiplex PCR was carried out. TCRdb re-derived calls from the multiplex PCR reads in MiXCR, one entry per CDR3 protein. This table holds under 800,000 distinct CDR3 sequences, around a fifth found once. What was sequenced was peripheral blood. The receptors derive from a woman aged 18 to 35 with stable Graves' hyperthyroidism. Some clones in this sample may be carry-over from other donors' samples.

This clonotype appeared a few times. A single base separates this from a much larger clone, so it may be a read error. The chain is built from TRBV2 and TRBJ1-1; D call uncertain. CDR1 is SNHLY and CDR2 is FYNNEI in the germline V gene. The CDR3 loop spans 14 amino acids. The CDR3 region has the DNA TGTGCCAGCAGTGAAGCGCTGTTGGTGACTGAAGCTTGCTTT. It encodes CASSEALLVTEACF.

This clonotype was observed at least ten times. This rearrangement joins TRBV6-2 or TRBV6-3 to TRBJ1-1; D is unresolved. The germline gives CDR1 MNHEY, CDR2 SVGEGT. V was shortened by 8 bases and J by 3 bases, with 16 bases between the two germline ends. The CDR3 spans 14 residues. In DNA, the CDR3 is TGTGCCAGCGGAGGATTCGGGGTGGACACTGAAGCTTTCTTT. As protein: CASGGFGVDTEAFF.

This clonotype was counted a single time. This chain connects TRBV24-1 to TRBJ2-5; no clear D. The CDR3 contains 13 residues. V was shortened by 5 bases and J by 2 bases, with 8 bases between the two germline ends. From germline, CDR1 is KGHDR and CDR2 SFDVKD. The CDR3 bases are TGTGCCACCAGTGGCCCGTATCAAGAGACCCAGTACTTC. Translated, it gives CATSGPYQETQYF.

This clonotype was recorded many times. The CDR3, as DNA: TGTGCCAGCAGTTTAGGGACTAGCGGGTCCAACGGGGAGCTGTTTTTT. It is translated as CASSLGTSGSNGELFF. The V call is TRBV28, the J call TRBJ2-2; 12 positions match TRBD2. Trimming cost V 2 bases and J 7 bases; bases outside gene matches: 5. There are 16 residues in the CDR3. CDR1 MDHEN and CDR2 SYDVKM come from the germline V gene.

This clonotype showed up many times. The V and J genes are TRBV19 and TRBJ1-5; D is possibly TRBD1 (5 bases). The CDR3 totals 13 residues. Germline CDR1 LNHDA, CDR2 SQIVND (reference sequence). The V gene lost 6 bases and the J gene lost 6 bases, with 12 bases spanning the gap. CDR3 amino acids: CASSHNGGQPQHF. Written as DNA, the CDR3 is TGTGCCAGTAGCCATAATGGGGGTCAGCCCCAGCATTTT.

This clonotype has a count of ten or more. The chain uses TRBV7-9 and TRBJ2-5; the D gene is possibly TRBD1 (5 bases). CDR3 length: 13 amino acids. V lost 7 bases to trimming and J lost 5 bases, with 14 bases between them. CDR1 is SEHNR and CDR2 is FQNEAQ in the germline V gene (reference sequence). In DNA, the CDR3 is TGTGCCAGCACCCTAGGGGTGTGGGAGACCCAGTACTTC. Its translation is CASTLGVWETQYF.

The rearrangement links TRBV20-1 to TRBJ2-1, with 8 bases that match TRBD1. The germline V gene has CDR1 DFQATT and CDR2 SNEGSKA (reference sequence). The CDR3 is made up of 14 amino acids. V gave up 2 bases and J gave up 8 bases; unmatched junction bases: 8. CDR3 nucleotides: TGCAGTGCTAGAACGGACAGGGCCCTACATGAGCAGTTCTTC. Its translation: CSARTDRALHEQFF.

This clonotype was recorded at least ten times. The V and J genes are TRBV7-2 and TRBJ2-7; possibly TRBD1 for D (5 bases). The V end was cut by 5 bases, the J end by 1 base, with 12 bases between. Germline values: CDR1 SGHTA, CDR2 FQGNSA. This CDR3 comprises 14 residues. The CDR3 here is CASSPMGLSYEQYF. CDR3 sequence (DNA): TGTGCCAGCAGCCCTATGGGGCTTTCCTACGAGCAGTACTTC. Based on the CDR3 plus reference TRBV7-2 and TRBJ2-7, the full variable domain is GAGVSQSPSNKVTEKGKDVELRCDPISGHTALYWYRQSLGQGLEFLIYFQGNSAPDKSGLPSDRFSAERTGGSVSTLTIQRTQQEDSAVYLCASSPMGLSYEQYFGPGTRLTVT.

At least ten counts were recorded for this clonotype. The DNA of the CDR3 is TGTGCCAGCAGCTCCGGGACCCTTGTTTACGAGCAGTACTTC. This translates into CASSSGTLVYEQYF. The chain employs TRBV7-2 and TRBJ2-7, with D perhaps matching TRBD1 or TRBD2 (5 bases each). Trimming cost V 4 bases and J 4 bases, with 14 bases left between them. CDR3 length equals 14 residues. Germline CDR1 reads SGHTA; CDR2 reads FQGNSA.

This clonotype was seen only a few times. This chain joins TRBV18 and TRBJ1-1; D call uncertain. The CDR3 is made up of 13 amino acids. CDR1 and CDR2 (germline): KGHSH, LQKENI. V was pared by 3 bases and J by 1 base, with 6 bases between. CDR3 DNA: TGTGCCAGCTCACCTATGGGGAACACTGAAGCTTTCTTT. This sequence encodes CASSPMGNTEAFF.

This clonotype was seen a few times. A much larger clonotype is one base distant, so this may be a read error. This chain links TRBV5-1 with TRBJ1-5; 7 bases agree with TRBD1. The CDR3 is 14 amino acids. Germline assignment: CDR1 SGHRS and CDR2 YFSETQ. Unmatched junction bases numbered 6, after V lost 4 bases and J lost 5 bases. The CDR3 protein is CASSIGTADQPQHF. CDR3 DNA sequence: TGCGCCAGCAGCATAGGGACAGCCGATCAGCCCCAGCATTTT.

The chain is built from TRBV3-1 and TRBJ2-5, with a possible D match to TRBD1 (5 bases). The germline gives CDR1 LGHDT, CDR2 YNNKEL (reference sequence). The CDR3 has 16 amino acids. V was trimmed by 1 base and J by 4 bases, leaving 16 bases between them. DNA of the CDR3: TGTGCCAGCAGCCAAGCACCCCGACAGATCGGAGAGACCCAGTACTTC. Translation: CASSQAPRQIGETQYF.

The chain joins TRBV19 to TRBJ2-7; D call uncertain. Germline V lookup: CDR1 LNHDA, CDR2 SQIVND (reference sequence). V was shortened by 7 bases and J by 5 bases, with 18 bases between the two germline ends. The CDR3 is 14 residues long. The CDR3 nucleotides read TGTGCCAGTACTAGAATGGTTATAAAGCACGAGCAGTACTTC. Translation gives CASTRMVIKHEQYF.

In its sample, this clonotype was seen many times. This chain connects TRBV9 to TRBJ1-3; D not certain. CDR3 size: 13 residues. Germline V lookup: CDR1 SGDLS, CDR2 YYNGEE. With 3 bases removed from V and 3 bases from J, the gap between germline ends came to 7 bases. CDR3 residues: CASSARVGNTIYF. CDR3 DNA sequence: TGTGCCAGCAGCGCTCGAGTTGGAAACACCATATATTTT.

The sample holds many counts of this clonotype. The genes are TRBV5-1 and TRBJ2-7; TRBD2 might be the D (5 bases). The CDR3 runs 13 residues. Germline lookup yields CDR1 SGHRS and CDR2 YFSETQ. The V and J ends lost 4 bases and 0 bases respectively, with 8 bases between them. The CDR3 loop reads CASSEGNSYEQYF. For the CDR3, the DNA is TGCGCCAGCAGCGAGGGCAACTCCTACGAGCAGTACTTC.

The CDR3 loop reads CASSLGGKDYYEQYF. DNA of the CDR3: TGTGCCAGCAGTTTAGGGGGCAAGGACTACTACGAGCAGTACTTC. This chain uses TRBV28 with TRBJ2-7; either TRBD1 or TRBD2 may supply D (6 bases each). The CDR3 is 15 amino acids. V was shortened by 2 bases and J by 3 bases, with 14 bases between the two germline ends. Germline loops: CDR1 MDHEN, CDR2 SYDVKM.

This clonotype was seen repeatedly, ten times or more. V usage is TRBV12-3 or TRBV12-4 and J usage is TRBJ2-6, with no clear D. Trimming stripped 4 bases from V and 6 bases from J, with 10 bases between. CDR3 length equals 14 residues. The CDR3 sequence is CASSSRLEANVLTF. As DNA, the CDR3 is TGTGCCAGCAGTTCCCGACTGGAGGCCAACGTCCTGACTTTC.

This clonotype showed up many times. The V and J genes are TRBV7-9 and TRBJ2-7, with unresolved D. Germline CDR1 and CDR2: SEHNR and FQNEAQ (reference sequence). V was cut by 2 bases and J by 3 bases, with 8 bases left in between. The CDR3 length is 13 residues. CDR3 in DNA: TGTGCCAGCAGCTTACTTGAGAACTACGAGCAGTACTTC. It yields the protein CASSLLENYEQYF. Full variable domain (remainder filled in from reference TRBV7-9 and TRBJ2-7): DTGVSQNPRHKITKRGQNVTFRCDPISEHNRLYWYRQTLGQGPEFLTYFQNEAQLEKSRLLSDRFSAERPKGSFSTLEIQRTEQGDSAMYLCASSLLENYEQYFGPGTRLTVT.

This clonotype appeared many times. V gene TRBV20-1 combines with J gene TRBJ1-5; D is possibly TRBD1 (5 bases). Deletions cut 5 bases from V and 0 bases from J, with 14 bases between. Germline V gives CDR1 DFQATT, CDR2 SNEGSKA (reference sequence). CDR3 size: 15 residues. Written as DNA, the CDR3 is TGCAGTGCTTTAGAGGTGGGGGATAGCAATCAGCCCCAGCATTTT. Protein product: CSALEVGDSNQPQHF.

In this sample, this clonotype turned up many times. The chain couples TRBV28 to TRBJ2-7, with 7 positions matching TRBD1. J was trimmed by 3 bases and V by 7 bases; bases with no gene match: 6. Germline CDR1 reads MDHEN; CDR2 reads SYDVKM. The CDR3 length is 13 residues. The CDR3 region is CASTRGQLYEQYF. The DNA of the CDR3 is TGTGCCAGCACCCGGGGACAGCTCTACGAGCAGTACTTC.